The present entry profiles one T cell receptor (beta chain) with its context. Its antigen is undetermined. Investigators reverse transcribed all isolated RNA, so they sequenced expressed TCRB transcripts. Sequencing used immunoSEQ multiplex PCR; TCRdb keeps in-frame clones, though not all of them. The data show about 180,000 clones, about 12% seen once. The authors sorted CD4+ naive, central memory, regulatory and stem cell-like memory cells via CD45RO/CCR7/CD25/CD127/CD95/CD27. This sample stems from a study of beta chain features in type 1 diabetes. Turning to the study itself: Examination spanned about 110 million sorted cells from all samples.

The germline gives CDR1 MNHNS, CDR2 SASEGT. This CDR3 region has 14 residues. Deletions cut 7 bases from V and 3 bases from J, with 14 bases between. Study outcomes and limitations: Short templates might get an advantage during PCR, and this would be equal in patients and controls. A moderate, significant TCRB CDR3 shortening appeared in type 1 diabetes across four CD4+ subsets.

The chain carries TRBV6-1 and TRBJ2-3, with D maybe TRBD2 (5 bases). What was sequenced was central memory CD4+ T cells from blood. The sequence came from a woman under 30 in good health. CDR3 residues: CASKEGVGTDTQYF. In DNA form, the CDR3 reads TGTGCCAGCAAAGAGGGAGTCGGAACAGATACGCAGTATTTT.